This T cell receptor beta chain derives from a study of blood T cells in healthy people across ages (dated by TCRdb to the mid-2010s). About the study as a whole: In model experiments, template switching captured roughly one uniquely barcoded TCR beta cDNA molecule for every two T cells. The study measured age-related changes in TCR beta repertoire diversity using deep sequencing normalized with unique cDNA molecular identifiers. Donors were grouped into four age groups: young (average roughly 17 years), middle-aged (39), aged (about 60) and long-lived (just over 80). Donors of different ages were randomly distributed across sequencing lanes to avoid experimental bias. Two additional independent replicas of 1 million unique cDNA reads from the same blood draw were analyzed for two donors (one aged 18 to 30 and one aged 80 or older). Points the paper makes about the study in general: Observed TCR beta diversity per million T cells fell roughly linearly with age, and a significant reduction was already apparent by age about 36. Compared with the aged group, more naive CD4+ T cells, fewer expanded clones and increased TCR diversity were shown by the long-lived group, suggesting age selection. There was a strong correlation between observed TCR beta diversity and the percentage of naive T cells measured by flow cytometry. Total diversity estimates from one million sequenced T cells were considered lower bounds and underestimates. Because the CMV infection status of the donors was unknown, age-related changes in expanded clonotypes may potentially have been confounded. Bulk unsorted PBMC profiling prevented conclusive comparison of naive and antigen-experienced compartments.

As to this clonotype: Its antigen is unknown. No per-base quality is available; no much larger clone lies one base away.

V loses 9 bases, J loses 6 bases, and the germline ends lie 20 bases apart. The cysteine opens and the phenylalanine closes a CDR3 of 14 amino acids. Just CDR3 DNA is preserved here, 42 bases in frame from base 1. Donors were 40 or so systemically healthy Caucasian individuals from Russia aged about 6 to 100 years. Approximately 10 milliliters of peripheral blood were collected from each donor into EDTA-treated Vacutainer tubes. Ficoll-Paque density-gradient centrifugation was used to isolate PBMCs, with at least 6.5 million per sample. Trizol reagent was used to extract total RNA from PBMCs, with at least 5.5 micrograms per sample. For every donor, flow cytometry on a PBMC aliquot measured the percentage of naive CD45RAhigh/CD27high T cells. Library generation was performed with 5' RACE. The instrument given in TCRdb is Illumina HiSeq 2500. A second PCR of about 6 to 11 cycles was performed with a sample-barcoded 5' primer and a J-beta primer mix. Each TCR beta cDNA molecule received a unique molecular identifier from a template-switch 5' adaptor carrying 12 random nucleotides. Each sample yielded at least 3 million CDR3-containing paired-end reads. All of the RNA was converted into first-strand cDNA using the Mint cDNA synthesis kit, with a TRBC-specific oligonucleotide serving as the primer. Following uracil-DNA glycosylase treatment, all cDNA underwent a first 18-cycle PCR with the universal primers M1SS and BC2_uni_R. As for the authors' bioinformatics: Normalization of each sample was performed by random selection of 1 million high-quality reads, each carrying a distinct molecular identifier. Reads with shared molecular identifiers were discarded instead of being binned into consensus sequences. MiTCR, run with a Q25 quality threshold and the strictest error-elimination algorithm, handled CDR3 identification, clonotype clustering and error correction. Lower-bound total TCR beta diversity was estimated with a nonparametric unseen species model using Euler transformation. TCRdb trimmed public reads at Q25 via fastp, called clones via MiXCR and kept in-frame beta chains. Identical CDR3 proteins give one entry, which carries the most common genes and DNA. Clone size and V and J calls follow TCRdb, not the original study. This sample is represented by around 1,700,000 distinct CDR3 sequences; about 28% of them were singletons. In total, the top ten clones hold about 8% of the sample.

The sequence was obtained from a woman aged 25 to 39 in good health. The sequencing input was blood. The rearrangement joined TRBV12-3 or TRBV12-4 to TRBJ1-1; matching of 5 bases hints at TRBD1 as the D gene. The CDR3 in this case is CASDQWGTNAEAFF. The nucleotides read TGTGCCAGTGATCAATGGGGGACTAACGCTGAAGCTTTCTTT.